The T cell receptor beta chain described here comes from a study of CD8 T cells in ankylosing spondylitis. This clonotype has just a few counts. Its target is not known. Germline V CDR1 and CDR2: KGHSH, LQKENI. CDR3 length: 12 residues. V lost 4 bases and J 2 bases, leaving 6 bases between the germline ends. Researchers built TCR beta libraries using quantitative 5'-RACE with molecular barcodes. Using its own MiXCR run on the 5' RACE reads, TCRdb lists one record per CDR3 protein. The table lists some 54,000 distinct CDR3 sequences, roughly 7.4% of them singletons. General study points: Disease-associated clonotypes exhibited CD8+ identity and were relatively infrequent in peripheral blood. There was a TCR beta motif, made of several highly homologous variants, that appeared characteristic of ankylosing spondylitis blood. Earlier work had already found some motif variants in reactive arthritis synovial fluid and blood.

This sequence was found in a female donor with ankylosing spondylitis or in good health (not recorded which). V and J are TRBV18 and TRBJ2-7; D unresolved. Input material: blood, either unsorted or a sorted T cell fraction (not recorded which). CDR3 nucleotide sequence: TGTGCCAGCTCACAAGCGACCTACGAGCAGTACTTC. Protein product: CASSQATYEQYF.